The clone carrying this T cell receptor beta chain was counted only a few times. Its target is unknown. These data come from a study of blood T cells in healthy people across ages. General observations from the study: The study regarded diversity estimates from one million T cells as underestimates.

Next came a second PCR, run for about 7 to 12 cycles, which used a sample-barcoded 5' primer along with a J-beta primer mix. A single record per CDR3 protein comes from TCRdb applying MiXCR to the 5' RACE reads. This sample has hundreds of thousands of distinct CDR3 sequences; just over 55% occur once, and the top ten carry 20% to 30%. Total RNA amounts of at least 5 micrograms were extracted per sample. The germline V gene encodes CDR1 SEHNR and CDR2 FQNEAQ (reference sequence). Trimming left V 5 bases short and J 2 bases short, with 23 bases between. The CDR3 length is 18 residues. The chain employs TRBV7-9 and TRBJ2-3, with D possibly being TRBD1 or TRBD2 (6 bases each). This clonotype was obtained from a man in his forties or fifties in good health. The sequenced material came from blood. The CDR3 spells CASSTLPRGVEDTDTQYF. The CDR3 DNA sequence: TGTGCCAGCAGCACCCTCCCAAGGGGGGTGGAGGACACAGATACGCAGTATTTT. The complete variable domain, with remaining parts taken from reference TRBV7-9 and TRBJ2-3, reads DTGVSQNPRHKITKRGQNVTFRCDPISEHNRLYWYRQTLGQGPEFLTYFQNEAQLEKSRLLSDRFSAERPKGSFSTLEIQRTEQGDSAMYLCASSTLPRGVEDTDTQYFGPGTRLTVL.